The T cell receptor (beta chain) under discussion was sequenced for a study of T cells expressing NK-cell markers. Reprocessing the 5' RACE reads, TCRdb reports a single entry for every CDR3 protein and omits DNA. The sample's table shows almost 450,000 distinct CDR3 sequences. The CDR3 covers 15 residues. Germline values: CDR1 SEHNR, CDR2 FQNEAQ (reference sequence). This receptor was taken from a woman between 18 and 70 years old in good health. Sequencing was carried out using blood T cells: a sorted CD56 or NKG2C T cell subset, CD4+ or CD8+ T cells, or bulk PBMC T cells (not recorded which). The J gene is TRBJ2-1, the V gene TRBV7-9; TCRdb's D gene call, TRBD2, goes unchecked for lack of DNA. Here the CDR3 reads CASSELAGGPNEQFF.